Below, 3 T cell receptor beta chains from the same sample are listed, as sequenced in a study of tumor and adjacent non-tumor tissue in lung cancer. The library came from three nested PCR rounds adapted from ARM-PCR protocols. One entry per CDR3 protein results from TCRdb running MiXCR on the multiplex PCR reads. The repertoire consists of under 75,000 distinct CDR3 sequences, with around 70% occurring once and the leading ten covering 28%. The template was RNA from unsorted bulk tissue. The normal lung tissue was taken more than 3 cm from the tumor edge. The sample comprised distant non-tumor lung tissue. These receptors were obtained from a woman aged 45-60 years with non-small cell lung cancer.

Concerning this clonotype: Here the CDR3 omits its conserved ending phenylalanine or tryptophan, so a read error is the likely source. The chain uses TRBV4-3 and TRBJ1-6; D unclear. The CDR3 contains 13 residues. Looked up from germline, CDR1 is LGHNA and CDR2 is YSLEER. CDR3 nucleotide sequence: TGCGGCAGCAGCCAAAAGCTCGGTTCACCCCTCCACTCT. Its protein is CGSSQKLGSPLHS.

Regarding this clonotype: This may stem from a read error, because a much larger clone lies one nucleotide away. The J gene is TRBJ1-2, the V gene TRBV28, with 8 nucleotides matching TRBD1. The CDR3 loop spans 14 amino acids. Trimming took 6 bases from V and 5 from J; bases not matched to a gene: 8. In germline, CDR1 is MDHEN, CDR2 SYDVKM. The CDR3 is CASRGTGKEYGYTF. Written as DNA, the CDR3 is TGTGCCAGCAGGGGGACAGGTAAGGAGTATGGCTACACCTTC.

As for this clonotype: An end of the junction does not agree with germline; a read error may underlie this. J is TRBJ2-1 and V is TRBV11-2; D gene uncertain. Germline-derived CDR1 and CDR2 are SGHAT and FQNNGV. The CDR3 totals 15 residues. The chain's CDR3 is CASSLGSLAENEQFF. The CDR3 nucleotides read TGTGCAAGCAGCTTAGGATCCTTGGCTGAGAATGAGCAGTTCTTC.